This T cell receptor (beta chain) was sequenced during a study of PD-1 blockade in mismatch repair-deficient tumors. TCRdb's copy holds only in-frame clones and misses some; the assay was immunoSEQ multiplex PCR. The repertoire holds approximately 9,400 clones, more than 80% seen once, with 0.97% in the top ten. Germline V gene data show CDR1 as LNHDA and CDR2 as SQIVND (reference sequence). V was clipped by 5 bases and J by 0 bases, with 10 bases between them. The CDR3 consists of 14 residues. The sample was PBMCs, taken about 47 weeks after starting pembrolizumab. The clonotype originates from an adult with mismatch repair-deficient cancer. The rearrangement uses TRBV19 and TRBJ1-1, with unresolved D. The chain's CDR3 is CASSLTPMNTEAFF. The CDR3 nucleotides are TGTGCCAGTAGTCTGACTCCAATGAACACTGAAGCTTTCTTT.